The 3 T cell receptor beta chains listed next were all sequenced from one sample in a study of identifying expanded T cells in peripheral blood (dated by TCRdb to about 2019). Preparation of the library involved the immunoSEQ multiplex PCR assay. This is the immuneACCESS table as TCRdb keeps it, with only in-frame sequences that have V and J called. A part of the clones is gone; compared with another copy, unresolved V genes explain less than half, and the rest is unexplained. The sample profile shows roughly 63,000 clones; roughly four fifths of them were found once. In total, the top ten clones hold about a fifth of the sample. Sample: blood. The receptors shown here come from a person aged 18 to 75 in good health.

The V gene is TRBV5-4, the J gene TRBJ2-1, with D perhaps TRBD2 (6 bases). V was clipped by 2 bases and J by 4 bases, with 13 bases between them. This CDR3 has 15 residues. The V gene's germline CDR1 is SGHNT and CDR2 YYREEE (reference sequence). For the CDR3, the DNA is TGTGCCAGCAGCTTCAAGAGCGGGTTTTACAATGAGCAGTTCTTC. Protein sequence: CASSFKSGFYNEQFF. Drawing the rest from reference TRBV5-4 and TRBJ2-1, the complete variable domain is ETGVTQSPTHLIKTRGQQVTLRCSSQSGHNTVSWYQQALGQGPQFIFQYYREEENGRGNFPPRFSGLQFPNYSSELNVNALELDDSALYLCASSFKSGFYNEQFFGPGTRLTVL.

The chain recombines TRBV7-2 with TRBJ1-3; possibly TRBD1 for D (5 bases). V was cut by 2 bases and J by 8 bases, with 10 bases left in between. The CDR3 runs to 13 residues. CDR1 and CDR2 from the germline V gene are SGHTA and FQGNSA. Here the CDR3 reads CASSLPPGDTIYF. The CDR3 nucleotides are TGTGCCAGCAGCTTACCCCCGGGGGACACCATATATTTT.

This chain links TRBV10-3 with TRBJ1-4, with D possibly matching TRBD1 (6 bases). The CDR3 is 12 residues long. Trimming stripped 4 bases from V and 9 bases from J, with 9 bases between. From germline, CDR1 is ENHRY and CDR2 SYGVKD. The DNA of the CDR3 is TGTGCCATCAGTGTTCAGGGGAAAAAACTGTTTTTT. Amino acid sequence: CAISVQGKKLFF.